What follows is one TCR beta chain and its context. The source of the sample is a study of blood T cell repertoires in COVID-19. Study-level information: There were acute and convalescent COVID-19 samples, and they came from the United States, Italy and Spain. Sources were T cells, B-cell-depleted T cells, or PBMCs; the material itself was cDNA or gDNA.

Original data processing: Reference gene primer amplification yielded estimated nucleated cell counts. This table comes from immunoSEQ multiplex PCR, and its TCRdb copy is limited to in-frame clones, with some not included. V, J and clone size were drawn from that table, and D and trimming were deduced from the DNA. The data show more than 110,000 clones, about four fifths seen once. CDR3 length: 18 amino acids. Germline lookup yields CDR1 LGHDT and CDR2 YNNKEL (reference sequence). V trimming: 1 base; J trimming: 2 bases; junction bases outside the gene matches: 5. Sequencing was performed on peripheral blood. The source is an older woman with acute or convalescent COVID-19. The chain joins TRBV3-1 (or the pseudogene TRBV3-2) to TRBJ2-7, with 16 bases aligning to TRBD2. The DNA of the CDR3 is TGTGCCAGCAGCCAAGTGGGACTAGCGGGAGGGCCAGCCTACGAGCAGTACTTC. As protein: CASSQVGLAGGPAYEQYF.